A single sample is the source of the 28 T cell receptor beta chains below, sequenced in a study of shared clonotypes between healthy human individuals (dated by TCRdb to between 2020 and 2021). Library construction relied on the immunoSEQ multiplex PCR assay. Here the immuneACCESS table is served through TCRdb, limited to in-frame sequences with V and J called. Missing clones are a known gap in these copies; in checked studies unresolved V genes cover under half, and the rest lacks a known reason. The sample table lists some 500,000 clones, roughly 95% of them with a count of one. The ten largest clones capture 0.055% to 0.075% of the sample. Source material: naive CD4+ T cells sorted from blood. The cell subset or site label of this sample denotes: CD45RA+ positively selected. The receptors shown here come from a woman aged 30 to 39 in good health.

The gene calls are TRBV28 and TRBJ2-7; possibly TRBD2 for D (6 bases). Trimming pared 10 bases from V and 6 bases from J, leaving 19 bases between. The CDR3 contains 13 residues. Germline CDR1 and CDR2: MDHEN and SYDVKM. CDR3 nucleotide sequence: TGTGCCACCGAAATACGGGAGTGGGGCGAGCAGTACTTC. Residues: CATEIREWGEQYF.

The chain uses TRBV9 and TRBJ2-3, with a weak D call TRBD2 (7 bases). In germline, CDR1 is SGDLS, CDR2 YYNGEE. The ends were cut back, 3 bases at V and 4 bases at J, with 15 bases in the middle. The CDR3 is made up of 15 amino acids. In DNA form, the CDR3 reads TGTGCCAGCAGCGATAGGGGGAGGGCGGCAGATACGCAGTATTTT. This encodes CASSDRGRAADTQYF.

The chain is built from TRBV11-2 and TRBJ2-1, with unresolved D. Germline lookup yields CDR1 SGHAT and CDR2 FQNNGV. The CDR3 spans 15 residues. V was pared by 1 base and J by 0 bases, with 7 bases between. CDR3 nucleotide sequence: TGTGCCAGCAGCTTAGGGCAGAGCTCCTACAATGAGCAGTTCTTC. This encodes CASSLGQSSYNEQFF. Based on the CDR3 plus reference TRBV11-2 and TRBJ2-1, the full variable domain is EAGVAQSPRYKIIEKRQSVAFWCNPISGHATLYWYQQILGQGPKLLIQFQNNGVVDDSQLPKDRFSAERLKGVDSTLKIQPAKLEDSAVYLCASSLGQSSYNEQFFGPGTRLTVL.

The chain joins TRBV5-6 to TRBJ1-4; D remains ambiguous. The CDR3 is 14 residues long. V was trimmed by 0 bases and J by 6 bases, leaving 9 bases between them. CDR1 SGHDT and CDR2 YYEEEE come from the germline V gene. The chain's CDR3 is CASSLGLRDEKLFF. DNA for the CDR3: TGTGCCAGCAGCTTGGGACTTCGTGATGAAAAACTGTTTTTT.

V and J are TRBV28 and TRBJ1-2; D is ambiguous. The CDR3 is made up of 16 amino acids. Per germline, CDR1 MDHEN and CDR2 SYDVKM. Trimming stripped 3 bases from V and 0 bases from J, with 14 bases between. Here the CDR3 reads CASSFHRVVTNYGYTF. The DNA of the CDR3 is TGTGCCAGCAGTTTCCACCGGGTGGTGACTAACTATGGCTACACCTTC.

V usage is TRBV13 and J usage is TRBJ2-1; 8 bases match TRBD2. The CDR3 totals 17 residues. Losses at the gene ends were 4 bases for V and 9 bases for J; bases not matched to a gene: 17. Germline assignment: CDR1 PRHDT and CDR2 FYEKMQ (reference sequence). CDR3 sequence (DNA): TGTGCCAGCAGCTCCAGGGTAACGGGACTAGTAAGGGGTGAGCAGTTCTTC. It codes for CASSSRVTGLVRGEQFF.

This sequence joins TRBV19 and TRBJ1-5; D is possibly TRBD1 (5 bases). The CDR3 has 15 amino acids. The V gene lost 1 base and the J gene lost 1 base, with 8 bases spanning the gap. In germline, CDR1 is LNHDA, CDR2 SQIVND (reference sequence). The CDR3 nucleotides read TGTGCCAGTAGTATAGGGACACCGAGCAATCAGCCCCAGCATTTT. Protein: CASSIGTPSNQPQHF.

The chain links TRBV5-1 to TRBJ1-1; D unresolved. CDR1 is SGHRS and CDR2 is YFSETQ in the germline V gene. The CDR3 length is 13 residues. V gave up 3 bases and J gave up 1 base, with 7 bases separating them. The CDR3 is CASSSDPNTEAFF. DNA for the CDR3: TGCGCCAGCAGCTCGGACCCGAACACTGAAGCTTTCTTT. Filled out from reference TRBV5-1 and TRBJ1-1, the complete variable domain reads KAGVTQTPRYLIKTRGQQVTLSCSPISGHRSVSWYQQTPGQGLQFLFEYFSETQRNKGNFPGRFSGRQFSNSRSEMNVSTLELGDSALYLCASSSDPNTEAFFGQGTRLTVV.

V and J are TRBV4-1 and TRBJ2-6, with D tentatively TRBD1 (5 bases). There are 18 residues in the CDR3. The V end was cut by 4 bases, the J end by 0 bases, with 16 bases between. Germline CDR1 MGHRA, CDR2 YSYEKL. CDR3 region: CASSLAGLSPSGANVLTF. The CDR3 DNA sequence: TGCGCCAGCAGCCTCGCAGGGTTGTCTCCCTCTGGGGCCAACGTCCTGACTTTC.

This sequence joins TRBV18 and TRBJ2-7, with 8 nucleotides matching TRBD1. The CDR3 length is 15 residues. Trimming took 2 bases from V and 2 from J; bases not matched to a gene: 5. Germline CDR1 is KGHSH and CDR2 is LQKENI. The CDR3 loop reads CASSPSAGGAYEQYF. CDR3 DNA sequence: TGTGCCAGCTCACCATCGGCAGGGGGCGCCTACGAGCAGTACTTC. Complete variable domain (other parts from reference TRBV18 and TRBJ2-7): NAGVMQNPRHLVRRRGQEARLRCSPMKGHSHVYWYRQLPEEGLKFMVYLQKENIIDESGMPKERFSAEFPKEGPSILRIQQVVRGDSAAYFCASSPSAGGAYEQYFGPGTRLTVT.

The V call is TRBV11-3, the J call TRBJ1-5; TRBD1 matches at 9 bases. With V trimmed by 5 bases and J by 2 bases, 7 bases remained unmatched. The CDR3 has 16 residues. Germline V lookup: CDR1 SGHNT, CDR2 YENEEA. The CDR3 DNA sequence: TGTGCCAGCAGCCCCAGGACAGGGGATGGCAATCAGCCCCAGCATTTT. Translated: CASSPRTGDGNQPQHF.

This chain uses TRBV28 with TRBJ1-2, with D hard to call. In germline, CDR1 is MDHEN, CDR2 SYDVKM. Trimming shortened V by 2 bases and J by 4 bases, and 17 bases separated the two germline ends. The CDR3 runs to 16 residues. The CDR3 nucleotides are TGTGCCAGCAGTTTACGTTCCCTCCGGGTTCCCTATGGCTACACCTTC. It translates to CASSLRSLRVPYGYTF.

The genes are TRBV19 and TRBJ1-6; no clear D gene. The CDR3 runs to 16 residues. The germline V and J ends were trimmed by 5 bases and 8 bases, with 19 bases remaining between them. Germline CDR1 LNHDA, CDR2 SQIVND (reference sequence). As DNA, the CDR3 is TGTGCCAGTAGTCCCAGCGCATATCTAGGACATTCACCCCTCCACTTT. The encoded protein is CASSPSAYLGHSPLHF. The whole variable domain, remainder taken from reference TRBV19 and TRBJ1-6, is DGGITQSPKYLFRKEGQNVTLSCEQNLNHDAMYWYRQDPGQGLRLIYYSQIVNDFQKGDIAEGYSVSREKKESFPLTVTSAQKNPTAFYLCASSPSAYLGHSPLHFGNGTRLTVT.

The gene calls are TRBV2 and TRBJ1-5, with D possibly TRBD1 on 6 matching bases. V gave up 6 bases and J gave up 7 bases, with 19 bases separating them. The germline gives CDR1 SNHLY, CDR2 FYNNEI. There are 15 residues in the CDR3. CDR3 sequence reads: CASSTTGILGQPQHF. CDR3 coding DNA: TGTGCCAGCAGCACGACAGGAATCCTTGGGCAGCCCCAGCATTTT.

This rearrangement joins TRBV9 to TRBJ2-1; D is ambiguous. The CDR3 extends over 15 amino acids. V shed 5 bases and J shed 1 base, with 13 bases lying between them. Germline V lookup: CDR1 SGDLS, CDR2 YYNGEE. The CDR3 sequence: CASRPTRESYNEQFF. The DNA for the CDR3 is TGTGCCAGCAGGCCTACTCGAGAATCCTACAATGAGCAGTTCTTC.

The gene calls are TRBV27 and TRBJ2-7; weak D call: TRBD1 (6 bases). Germline CDR1 and CDR2: MNHEY and SMNVEV (reference sequence). This CDR3 region has 14 residues. Trimming pared 5 bases from V and 3 bases from J, leaving 14 bases between. Written as DNA, the CDR3 is TGTGCCAGCAGTGCCAGGGGCCTTGACTACGAGCAGTACTTC. This gives the protein CASSARGLDYEQYF.

The chain recombines TRBV4-1 with TRBJ2-2, with D perhaps given as TRBD1 or TRBD2 (5 bases each). Germline CDR1 MGHRA, CDR2 YSYEKL. The length of the CDR3 is 15 residues. V dropped 6 bases and J dropped 7 bases, with 18 bases sitting between them. CDR3 coding DNA: TGCGCCAGCAGTACCGGGACCCCGCTTAACGGGGAGCTGTTTTTT. Its protein product is CASSTGTPLNGELFF.

This chain links TRBV5-1 with TRBJ2-5, with D perhaps matching TRBD1 (6 bases). Trimming pared 0 bases from V and 6 bases from J, leaving 12 bases between. This CDR3 is built from 14 residues. Germline V gives CDR1 SGHRS, CDR2 YFSETQ. CDR3 sequence (DNA): TGCGCCAGCAGCTTGGAGGGGGTTCGAAAGACCCAGTACTTC. It yields the protein CASSLEGVRKTQYF.

In this sample, this clone turned up once. The chain is built from TRBV7-9 and TRBJ2-7; TRBD1 or TRBD2 may be the D gene (7 bases each). The germline V and J ends were trimmed by 4 bases and 1 base, with 20 bases remaining between them. Germline-derived CDR1 and CDR2 are SEHNR and FQNEAQ (reference sequence). The CDR3 extends over 17 amino acids. The CDR3: CASSSPDGAGQSYEQYF. Here the CDR3 DNA reads TGTGCCAGCAGCTCGCCCGACGGAGCGGGACAGTCCTACGAGCAGTACTTC.

The genes are TRBV13 and TRBJ2-7, with 13 bases fitting TRBD2. With 4 bases clipped from V and 5 bases from J, the junction kept 8 bases outside the gene matches. The CDR3 loop spans 16 amino acids. CDR1 and CDR2 (germline): PRHDT, FYEKMQ (reference sequence). The CDR3 DNA reads TGTGCCAGCAGCTCCCGAACTAGCGGGAGGGCTCACGAGCAGTACTTC. This codes for CASSSRTSGRAHEQYF.

The J gene is TRBJ1-2, the V gene TRBV28; D may be TRBD1 (5 bases). Trimming removed 6 bases at V and 6 bases at J, with 23 bases between. The CDR3 length is 16 residues. Germline assignment: CDR1 MDHEN and CDR2 SYDVKM. The DNA of the CDR3 is TGTGCCAGCAGATCGATGGGGGGTGGACCTGAGGATGGCTACACCTTC. Translating gives CASRSMGGGPEDGYTF.

The chain uses TRBV5-4 and TRBJ2-1, with D unresolved. In germline, CDR1 is SGHNT, CDR2 YYREEE (reference sequence). The CDR3 length is 16 residues. The V gene lost 4 bases and the J gene lost 4 bases, with 18 bases spanning the gap. Written as DNA, the CDR3 is TGTGCCAGCAGCCGGGCTGAAGGTGACGTTTACAATGAGCAGTTCTTC. Protein product: CASSRAEGDVYNEQFF.

This clone turned up a few times. The chain uses TRBV28 and TRBJ1-2; D ambiguous. V was clipped by 6 bases and J by 4 bases, with 3 bases between them. The germline CDR1 and CDR2 sequences are MDHEN and SYDVKM. The CDR3 covers 10 residues. The CDR3 sequence: CASRGYGYTF. For the CDR3, the DNA is TGTGCCAGCAGGGGCTATGGCTACACCTTC.

This clone was picked up a small number of times. The chain joins TRBV9 to TRBJ1-1, with D perhaps matching TRBD1 (6 bases). Germline-derived CDR1 and CDR2 are SGDLS and YYNGEE. The CDR3 spans 14 residues. V was clipped by 4 bases and J by 1 base, with 11 bases between them. The CDR3 loop is CASSPSTGNTEAFF. CDR3 in DNA: TGTGCCAGCAGCCCTTCGACAGGGAACACTGAAGCTTTCTTT.

The chain couples TRBV2 to TRBJ2-5, with D perhaps being TRBD1 or TRBD2 (5 bases each). This CDR3 has 14 amino acids. V lost 1 base and J lost 7, with 13 bases in between. Germline values: CDR1 SNHLY, CDR2 FYNNEI. Here the CDR3 DNA reads TGTGCCAGCAGTGAAGTCCTGACAGAGGGGACCCAGTACTTC. This codes for CASSEVLTEGTQYF. Together with reference TRBV2 and TRBJ2-5, the CDR3 gives the full variable domain: EPEVTQTPSHQVTQMGQEVILRCVPISNHLYFYWYRQILGQKVEFLVSFYNNEISEKSEIFDDQFSVERPDGSNFTLKIRSTKLEDSAMYFCASSEVLTEGTQYFGPGTRLLVL.

The chain combines TRBV7-9 with TRBJ1-1; the D gene is possibly TRBD1 (5 bases). The germline V gene encodes CDR1 SEHNR and CDR2 FQNEAQ (reference sequence). The CDR3 consists of 14 residues. V lost 5 bases and J 5 bases, leaving 15 bases between the germline ends. The CDR3 is CASSKGDGRTEAFF. CDR3 DNA sequence: TGTGCCAGCAGCAAAGGGGATGGGAGGACTGAAGCTTTCTTT.

The chain joins TRBV19 to TRBJ2-1, with TRBD1 matching 11 bases. CDR3 size: 16 residues. V shed 4 bases and J 7 bases; nucleotides not matched to a gene: 9. The germline gives CDR1 LNHDA, CDR2 SQIVND (reference sequence). The CDR3 DNA reads TGTGCCAGTAGTAAACTACCGGGACAGGGGGATAATGAGCAGTTCTTC. It encodes CASSKLPGQGDNEQFF.

The V call is TRBV27, the J call TRBJ1-2; D call uncertain. There are 16 residues in the CDR3. The V end was cut by 5 bases, the J end by 5 bases, with 21 bases between. Germline loops: CDR1 MNHEY, CDR2 SMNVEV (reference sequence). The DNA for the CDR3 is TGTGCCAGCAGTCCGCCCCCCGGGTCCCCGCCGTATGGCTACACCTTC. Translating it yields CASSPPPGSPPYGYTF.